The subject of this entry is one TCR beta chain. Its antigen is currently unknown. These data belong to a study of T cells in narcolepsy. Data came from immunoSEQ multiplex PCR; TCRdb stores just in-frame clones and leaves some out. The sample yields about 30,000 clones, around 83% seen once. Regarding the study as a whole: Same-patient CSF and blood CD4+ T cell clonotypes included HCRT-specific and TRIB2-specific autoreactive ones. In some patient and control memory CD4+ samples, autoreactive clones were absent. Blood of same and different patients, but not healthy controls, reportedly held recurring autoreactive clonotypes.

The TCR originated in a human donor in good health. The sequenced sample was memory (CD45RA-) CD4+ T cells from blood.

CDR3 region: CACSGQGNQPQHF. DNA of the CDR3: TGTGCCTGCTCGGGGCAGGGCAATCAGCCCCAGCATTTT. This chain uses TRBV19 with TRBJ1-5; a possible D gene is TRBD1 (5 bases). CDR3 length equals 13 residues. V was pared by 11 bases and J by 2 bases, with 13 bases between. The germline gives CDR1 LNHDA, CDR2 SQIVND (reference sequence).